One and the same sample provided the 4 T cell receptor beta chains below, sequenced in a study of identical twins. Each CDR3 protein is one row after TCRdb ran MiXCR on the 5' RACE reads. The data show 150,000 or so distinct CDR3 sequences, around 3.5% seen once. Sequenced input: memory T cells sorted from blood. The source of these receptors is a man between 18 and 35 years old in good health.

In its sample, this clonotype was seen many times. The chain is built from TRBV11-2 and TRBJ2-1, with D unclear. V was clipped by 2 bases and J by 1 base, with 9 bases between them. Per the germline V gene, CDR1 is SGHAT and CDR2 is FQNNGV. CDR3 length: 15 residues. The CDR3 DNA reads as TGTGCCAGCAGCTTATTGGTGGGGTCCTACAATGAGCAGTTCTTC. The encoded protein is CASSLLVGSYNEQFF.

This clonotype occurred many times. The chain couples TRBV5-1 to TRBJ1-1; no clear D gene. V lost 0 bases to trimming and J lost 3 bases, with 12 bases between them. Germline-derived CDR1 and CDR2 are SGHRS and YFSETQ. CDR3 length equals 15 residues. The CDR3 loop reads CASSLASWGDTEAFF. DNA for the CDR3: TGCGCCAGCAGCTTGGCGAGTTGGGGAGACACTGAAGCTTTCTTT.

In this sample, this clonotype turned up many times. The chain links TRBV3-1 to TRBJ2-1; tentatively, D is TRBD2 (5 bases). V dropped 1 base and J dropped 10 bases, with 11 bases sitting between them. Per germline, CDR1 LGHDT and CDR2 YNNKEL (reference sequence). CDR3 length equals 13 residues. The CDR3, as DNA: TGTGCCAGCAGCCAAGCCCGAGGGAGCGAGCAGTTCTTC. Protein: CASSQARGSEQFF.

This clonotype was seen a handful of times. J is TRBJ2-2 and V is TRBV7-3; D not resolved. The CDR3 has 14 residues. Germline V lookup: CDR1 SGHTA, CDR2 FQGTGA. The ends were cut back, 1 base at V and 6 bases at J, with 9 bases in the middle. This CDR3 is CASSLKTGPGELFF. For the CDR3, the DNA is TGTGCCAGCAGCTTAAAGACTGGGCCCGGGGAGCTGTTTTTT.